Listed here are 28 T cell receptor beta chains from one sample, sequenced in a study of blood T cell repertoires in COVID-19. Data came from immunoSEQ multiplex PCR; TCRdb stores just in-frame clones and leaves some out. The sample consists of about 250,000 clones, around four fifths of them appearing once. The source material was peripheral blood. These receptors were obtained from a man aged 40-50 years with active or convalescent COVID-19.

This chain connects TRBV6-5 to TRBJ1-6; 7 bases are shared with TRBD1. The CDR3 has 12 amino acids. Germline V lookup: CDR1 MNHEY, CDR2 SVGAGI. The V and J ends lost 9 bases and 10 bases, in that order; junction bases with no gene match: 6. This CDR3 is CASAGGVSPLHF. CDR3 bases: TGTGCCAGTGCAGGGGGTGTGTCACCCCTCCACTTT.

This clone is a singleton in its sample. The chain couples TRBV9 to TRBJ1-1; perhaps TRBD1 as D (6 bases). From germline, CDR1 is SGDLS and CDR2 YYNGEE. Trimming took off 2 bases at V and 9 bases at J, with 17 bases between the two ends. CDR3 size: 14 residues. CDR3: CASSVTGSQRQAFF. For the CDR3, the DNA is TGTGCCAGCAGCGTTACAGGGAGTCAGCGTCAAGCTTTCTTT. The full variable domain, its missing parts supplied by reference TRBV9 and TRBJ1-1, is DSGVTQTPKHLITATGQRVTLRCSPRSGDLSVYWYQQSLDQGLQFLIQYYNGEERAKGNILERFSAQQFPDLHSELNLSSLELGDSALYFCASSVTGSQRQAFFGQGTRLTVV.

The chain carries TRBV5-1 and TRBJ2-3, with 9 bases identical to TRBD1. From germline, CDR1 is SGHRS and CDR2 YFSETQ. This CDR3 spans 14 amino acids. V gave up 4 bases and J gave up 5 bases; unmatched junction bases: 5. CDR3 region: CASSVTGGGDTQYF. The CDR3 DNA sequence: TGCGCCAGCAGCGTTACAGGGGGCGGAGATACGCAGTATTTT. The complete variable domain, with remaining parts taken from reference TRBV5-1 and TRBJ2-3, reads KAGVTQTPRYLIKTRGQQVTLSCSPISGHRSVSWYQQTPGQGLQFLFEYFSETQRNKGNFPGRFSGRQFSNSRSEMNVSTLELGDSALYLCASSVTGGGDTQYFGPGTRLTVL.

A few counts support this clone. The chain couples TRBV11-2 to TRBJ2-1; TRBD2 is a possible D gene (5 bases). V gave up 3 bases and J gave up 5 bases, with 11 bases separating them. CDR3 length: 14 amino acids. Germline V gene lookup returns CDR1 SGHAT and CDR2 FQNNGV. CDR3 DNA sequence: TGTGCCAGCAGCTTCGGAGAGCGGAACAATGAGCAGTTCTTC. Translating gives CASSFGERNNEQFF. Based on the CDR3 plus reference TRBV11-2 and TRBJ2-1, the full variable domain is EAGVAQSPRYKIIEKRQSVAFWCNPISGHATLYWYQQILGQGPKLLIQFQNNGVVDDSQLPKDRFSAERLKGVDSTLKIQPAKLEDSAVYLCASSFGERNNEQFFGPGTRLTVL.

This chain uses TRBV12-5 with TRBJ1-1; D is uncertain. Trimming removed 3 bases at V and 6 bases at J, with 17 bases between. Per the germline V gene, CDR1 is LGHNT and CDR2 is FRNRAP. The CDR3 contains 15 residues. CDR3 sequence: CASGFWAHKVAEAFF. CDR3 nucleotide sequence: TGTGCTAGTGGTTTTTGGGCCCACAAGGTCGCTGAAGCTTTCTTT.

This clone was observed at least ten times. The rearrangement links TRBV4-1 to TRBJ2-5; 12 bases are a match to TRBD2. The CDR3 extends over 17 amino acids. Germline V gene sequence: CDR1 MGHRA, CDR2 YSYEKL. The J segment lost 1 base and the V segment lost 4 bases, leaving 7 bases of the junction unmatched. CDR3 in amino acids: CASSLTGLAGFQETQYF. CDR3 DNA sequence: TGCGCCAGCAGCCTAACGGGACTAGCGGGTTTCCAAGAGACCCAGTACTTC.

The rearrangement uses TRBV25-1 and TRBJ1-2, with D perhaps TRBD1 (6 bases). V dropped 6 bases and J dropped 5 bases, with 10 bases sitting between them. Per germline, CDR1 MGHDK and CDR2 SYGVNS. The CDR3 has 12 residues. CDR3 sequence: CASSYGQYGYTF. Written as DNA, the CDR3 is TGTGCCAGCAGCTACGGACAGTATGGCTACACCTTC.

The gene calls are TRBV3-1 (or the pseudogene TRBV3-2) and TRBJ1-1; 10 bases match TRBD1. Per the germline V gene, CDR1 is LGHDT and CDR2 is YNNKEL (reference sequence). The CDR3 consists of 15 residues. The trim removed 4 bases at V and 7 bases at J, leaving 9 bases unmatched. CDR3 in amino acids: CASSRGGTGANEAFF. The CDR3, as DNA: TGTGCCAGCAGCCGCGGAGGGACAGGGGCTAATGAAGCTTTCTTT.

The J gene is TRBJ2-7, the V gene TRBV13; 8 bases are a match to TRBD2. Losses at the gene ends were 6 bases for V and 6 bases for J; bases not matched to a gene: 13. This CDR3 is built from 15 residues. Germline V gene data show CDR1 as PRHDT and CDR2 as FYEKMQ (reference sequence). The CDR3 sequence: CASRETGGPYSEQYF. CDR3 nucleotide sequence: TGTGCCAGCAGGGAGACGGGAGGGCCTTACTCCGAGCAGTACTTC.

The table lists this clone with a count of one. The rearrangement uses TRBV11-3 and TRBJ2-7; the match to TRBD1 covers 9 bases. V trimming: 2 bases; J trimming: 6 bases; junction bases outside the gene matches: 8. Germline CDR1 SGHNT, CDR2 YENEEA. The CDR3 runs 15 residues. CDR3 bases: TGTGCCAGCAGCTTACAACGGGACAGGGTTGCCGAGCAGTACTTC. The encoded protein is CASSLQRDRVAEQYF. The entire variable domain, with the rest obtained from reference TRBV11-3 and TRBJ2-7, is as follows: EAGVVQSPRYKIIEKKQPVAFWCNPISGHNTLYWYLQNLGQGPELLIRYENEEAVDDSQLPKDRFSAERLKGVDSTLKIQPAELGDSAVYLCASSLQRDRVAEQYFGPGTRLTVT.

This clone was counted a few times. The chain employs TRBV19 and TRBJ1-2; D is perhaps TRBD1 (6 bases). The V end lost 4 bases, the J end lost 8 bases, and 11 bases lay between the germline ends. The V gene's germline CDR1 is LNHDA and CDR2 SQIVND (reference sequence). The CDR3 extends over 12 amino acids. CDR3 DNA: TGTGCCAGTAGTACAGGGGACCAGGGCTACACCTTC. Translation gives CASSTGDQGYTF.

This clone was seen once. The chain links TRBV30 to TRBJ2-1, with 7 bases fitting TRBD1. There are 14 residues in the CDR3. Germline V lookup: CDR1 GTSNPN, CDR2 SVGIG (reference sequence). V lost 2 bases, J lost 8 bases, and 9 bases stayed unmatched. The DNA of the CDR3 is TGTGCCTGGAGTCCGGGACAGCCATCGGATGAGCAGTTCTTC. Amino acids: CAWSPGQPSDEQFF.

The sample holds one count of this clone. The junction shows a germline mismatch at one end, possibly a read error. The V gene is TRBV2, the J gene TRBJ2-1; 10 nucleotides agree with TRBD1. CDR1 and CDR2 (germline): SNHLY, FYNNEI. This CDR3 is built from 15 residues. CDR3: CASSEGTGGTNQQFF. CDR3 nucleotide sequence: TGTGCCAGCAGTGAAGGGACAGGGGGGACCAATCAGCAGTTCTTC.

The chain links TRBV19 to TRBJ1-6; 7 bases line up with TRBD1. Looked up from germline, CDR1 is LNHDA and CDR2 is SQIVND (reference sequence). V dropped 6 bases and J dropped 7; count of bases not matched to a gene: 6. The CDR3 is 14 residues long. The CDR3 loop reads CASRFQGGNSPLHF. In DNA form, the CDR3 reads TGTGCCAGTAGATTTCAGGGGGGCAATTCACCCCTCCACTTT.

The chain joins TRBV11-2 to TRBJ2-5; possibly TRBD1 for D (6 bases). V lost 1 base and J 5 bases, leaving 11 bases between the germline ends. The germline gives CDR1 SGHAT, CDR2 FQNNGV. CDR3 size: 14 residues. The CDR3 here is CASSLGGQRETQYF. CDR3 nucleotide sequence: TGTGCCAGCAGCTTAGGAGGACAGAGGGAGACCCAGTACTTC.

This chain joins TRBV11-2 and TRBJ1-2, with D maybe TRBD1 (6 bases). Trimming left V 4 bases short and J 3 bases short, with 18 bases between. Germline V gene lookup returns CDR1 SGHAT and CDR2 FQNNGV. CDR3 length: 16 amino acids. CDR3 coding DNA: TGTGCCAGCAGCTCCCCTCGATTACAGGGTGACTATGGCTACACCTTC. Its translation: CASSSPRLQGDYGYTF.

The chain uses TRBV10-1 and TRBJ2-1, with a tentative D call TRBD1 (6 bases). This CDR3 contains 14 residues. From germline, CDR1 is WNHNN and CDR2 SYGVQD (reference sequence). Trimming removed 10 bases at V and 0 bases at J, with 13 bases between. CDR3 protein: CATASDSSYNEQFF. In nucleotides, the CDR3 is TGCGCCACCGCCTCGGACAGCTCCTACAATGAGCAGTTCTTC.

J is TRBJ1-5 and V is TRBV6-5; 7 bases are a match to TRBD1. CDR1 is MNHEY, CDR2 SVGAGI, per germline. CDR3 size: 13 residues. Trimming took 8 bases from V and 8 from J; bases not matched to a gene: 9. This CDR3 is CASGLQGRKPQHF. The DNA for the CDR3 is TGTGCCAGCGGTCTACAGGGGCGTAAGCCCCAGCATTTT.

The chain recombines TRBV24-1 with TRBJ2-5, with TRBD1 matching over 8 bases. The germline gives CDR1 KGHDR, CDR2 SFDVKD. The CDR3 has 16 residues. V lost 4 bases to trimming and J lost 2 bases; unmatched junction nucleotides: 8. The CDR3 DNA follows: TGTGCCACCAGTGAATTACCTGGACAGGGACAAGAGACCCAGTACTTC. Its protein is CATSELPGQGQETQYF.

This chain joins TRBV5-1 and TRBJ2-5; D uncertain. The V end lost 0 bases, the J end lost 0 bases, and 6 bases lay between the germline ends. The V gene's germline CDR1 is SGHRS and CDR2 YFSETQ. The length of the CDR3 is 14 residues. The CDR3 here is CASSLVSDQETQYF. CDR3 DNA sequence: TGCGCCAGCAGCTTGGTTTCGGACCAAGAGACCCAGTACTTC. The full variable domain, completed using reference TRBV5-1 and TRBJ2-5, is KAGVTQTPRYLIKTRGQQVTLSCSPISGHRSVSWYQQTPGQGLQFLFEYFSETQRNKGNFPGRFSGRQFSNSRSEMNVSTLELGDSALYLCASSLVSDQETQYFGPGTRLLVL.

The rearrangement joins TRBV6-6 to TRBJ2-5; weak D call: TRBD2 (5 bases). Per germline, CDR1 MNHNY and CDR2 SVGAGI (reference sequence). The length of the CDR3 is 16 residues. The germline V and J ends were trimmed by 0 bases and 5 bases, with 16 bases remaining between them. CDR3 in amino acids: CASSYSSLRGSETQYF. The CDR3 coding sequence is TGTGCCAGCAGTTACTCGAGTCTACGGGGATCGGAGACCCAGTACTTC.

The chain is built from TRBV14 and TRBJ2-1; D remains ambiguous. The CDR3 is 13 residues long. Germline assignment: CDR1 SGHDN and CDR2 FVKESK. V was trimmed by 0 bases and J by 13 bases, leaving 13 bases between them. The CDR3 loop is CASSQDTISRQFF. CDR3 nucleotides: TGTGCCAGCAGCCAAGATACTATCTCCCGCCAGTTCTTC.

The chain links TRBV6-2 or TRBV6-3 to TRBJ2-1, with a tentative D call TRBD2 (5 bases). The CDR3 spans 14 residues. From germline, CDR1 is MNHEY and CDR2 SVGEGT. V lost 5 bases to trimming and J lost 4 bases, with 12 bases between them. The CDR3 is CASSRNGVYNEQFF. In DNA, the CDR3 is TGTGCCAGCAGTCGGAACGGGGTGTACAATGAGCAGTTCTTC.

The rearrangement links TRBV4-2 to TRBJ1-1; 8 positions match TRBD1. The CDR3 is 14 residues long. The V segment lost 4 bases and the J segment 1 base; nucleotides outside the gene matches: 2. CDR1 LGHNA and CDR2 YNFKEQ come from the germline V gene. CDR3 nucleotide sequence: TGTGCCAGCAGCCTCACAGGGGGGAACACTGAAGCTTTCTTT. The encoded protein is CASSLTGGNTEAFF.

J is TRBJ2-1 and V is TRBV30; D is unresolved. V gave up 4 bases and J gave up 9 bases, with 13 bases separating them. CDR1 and CDR2 (germline): GTSNPN, SVGIG (reference sequence). The CDR3 runs 12 residues. The DNA of the CDR3 is TGTGCCTGGAATTCCGGTTCGGGTGAGCAGTTCTTC. Protein: CAWNSGSGEQFF.

J is TRBJ2-5 and V is TRBV7-3; 7 bases align to TRBD1. CDR1 is SGHTA, CDR2 FQGTGA, per germline. The CDR3 loop spans 14 amino acids. The V and J ends lost 5 bases and 5 bases, in that order; junction bases with no gene match: 8. The CDR3 sequence is CASSPGQPGETQYF. CDR3 bases: TGTGCCAGCAGCCCGGGACAGCCTGGGGAGACCCAGTACTTC. Using reference TRBV7-3 and TRBJ2-5 for the parts outside the CDR3, the full variable domain is GAGVSQTPSNKVTEKGKYVELRCDPISGHTALYWYRQSLGQGPEFLIYFQGTGAADDSGLPNDRFFAVRPEGSVSTLKIQRTERGDSAVYLCASSPGQPGETQYFGPGTRLLVL.

The chain joins TRBV30 to TRBJ2-7, with 10 bases identical to TRBD2. Germline CDR1 is GTSNPN and CDR2 is SVGIG (reference sequence). CDR3 length equals 16 residues. V dropped 4 bases and J dropped 5; count of bases not matched to a gene: 14. The CDR3 protein is CAWKGRLAGESNEQYF. Here the CDR3 DNA reads TGTGCCTGGAAGGGGCGGCTAGCGGGAGAGAGTAACGAGCAGTACTTC.

The genes are TRBV3-1 (or the pseudogene TRBV3-2) and TRBJ1-3; 12 positions match TRBD1. The ends lost 4 bases at V and 0 bases at J; junction bases unmatched: 7. This CDR3 contains 18 residues. CDR1 and CDR2 from the germline V gene are LGHDT and YNNKEL (reference sequence). The CDR3: CASSPRDRGRISGNTIYF. The CDR3 nucleotides read TGTGCCAGCAGCCCTAGGGACAGGGGGCGGATCTCTGGAAACACCATATATTTT.